This is a list of T cell receptor beta chains from one sample in a study of T cells after yellow fever vaccination. TCRdb re-called the 5' RACE reads with MiXCR, one entry per CDR3 protein. The table shows 70,000 or so distinct CDR3 sequences, with around 7.7% occurring only once. The source was CD8+ T cells sorted from PBMCs, collected 10 to 11 days after the first yellow fever vaccination. Receptor source: a man in his late teens or twenties who received the YFV17D yellow fever vaccine. Both conserved end residues are trimmed from each CDR3. Each record gives: J gene, D gene, V gene, CDR3 protein. D genes are given only for firm matches.

TRBJ2-7 . TRBV5-1 ASSQPGSGDEQY
TRBJ2-5 . TRBV6-5 ASSYGLAPEETQY
TRBJ2-1 . TRBV7-9 ASSLVGQRDEQF
TRBJ1-1 . TRBV29-1 SAGAGTEAF
TRBJ2-3 . TRBV4-3 ASSQAEGPTRPDTQY
TRBJ1-5 TRBD1 TRBV15 ATGRDRGPSQPQH
TRBJ2-1 . TRBV12-3/TRBV12-4 ASSLAQNYNEQF
TRBJ2-1 . TRBV7-9 ASSLSRLQDEQF
TRBJ2-7 . TRBV6-2/TRBV6-3 ASTFLGGFEQY
TRBJ2-2 . TRBV19 ASRLSRAGELF
TRBJ2-1 . TRBV12-3/TRBV12-4 ASSPGPGGEQF
TRBJ1-1 TRBD1 TRBV9 ASSVRTGDVGNTEAF
TRBJ2-7 . TRBV6-2/TRBV6-3 ASSYAAGHPYEQY
TRBJ1-1 . TRBV15 ATSRQVMNTEAF
TRBJ2-1 TRBD1 TRBV7-9 ASTGQGYYNEQF
TRBJ2-1 TRBD1 TRBV28 ASGWTGLYNEQF
TRBJ2-1 . TRBV11-2 ASSLWGPGNEQF
TRBJ2-1 . TRBV11-1 ASSSEGYRLLGRSSYNEQF
TRBJ2-7 . TRBV7-9 ASSLTYEQY
TRBJ1-5 . TRBV6-2/TRBV6-3 ASSDGKRENQPQH
TRBJ2-5 TRBD2 TRBV5-6 ASSLAGTSQETQY
TRBJ2-3 . TRBV7-9 ASSFTSRAFSDTQY
TRBJ2-3 . TRBV12-3/TRBV12-4 ASSPFRLTDTQY
TRBJ2-6 . TRBV12-3/TRBV12-4 ASRDRVSGANVLT
TRBJ2-7 . TRBV29-1 SALSSYEQY
TRBJ1-4 . TRBV7-8 ASSLVYGTGEKLF
TRBJ2-3 . TRBV6-2/TRBV6-3 ASSYSGFDTQY
TRBJ2-1 . TRBV4-3 ASSQVSGGGGEQF
TRBJ1-1 . TRBV3-1 ASISVGEAF
TRBJ2-5 . TRBV12-3/TRBV12-4 ASRFDQSEETQY
TRBJ2-1 . TRBV7-2 ASSLIASPNEQF
TRBJ2-3 . TRBV12-3/TRBV12-4 ASSVSHPDTQY
TRBJ1-2 . TRBV4-3 ASSQDERWSGYT
TRBJ2-1 TRBD2 TRBV7-9 ASSFGSGGPPKQF
TRBJ2-1 . TRBV5-6 ASGPGGRHNEQF
TRBJ2-7 . TRBV5-4 ASSFVGSTYEQY
TRBJ2-5 . TRBV6-5 ASSYQQGGIETQY
TRBJ2-1 . TRBV5-8 ASSLQGVSYNEQF
TRBJ1-1 . TRBV5-5 ASSFRGSPNTEAF
TRBJ2-7 . TRBV28 ASSPGVDEQY
TRBJ2-2 . TRBV7-6 ASSHSRLLANTGELF
TRBJ2-3 TRBD1 TRBV7-6 ASSARTGGLTDTQY
TRBJ2-1 TRBD2 TRBV4-1 ASSLRLAEYNEQF
TRBJ2-7 . TRBV10-3 AISEPRGNEQY
TRBJ2-1 . TRBV5-4 ASSLEGSSEQF
TRBJ2-1 . TRBV6-2/TRBV6-3 ASATAMNGPYNEQF
TRBJ2-1 TRBD2 TRBV7-2 ASSYVAGGYNEQF
TRBJ1-2 . TRBV4-1 ASSQDWIQRDGYT
TRBJ1-6 . TRBV20-1 SADTGFLNSPLH
TRBJ2-7 . TRBV4-1 ASSQGEAGSYEQY
TRBJ1-6 . TRBV28 ASTPWGNGSPLH
TRBJ2-5 TRBD1 TRBV4-1 ASSQPGQGMSETQY
TRBJ2-6 . TRBV27 ASSSSPSGANVLT